This TCR beta chain came from a study of beta chain features in type 1 diabetes. Regarding this clone: Its antigen is unknown.

Blood was drawn once from each donor into heparinised tubes. The draws averaged around 0.12 L. Naive, central memory, regulatory and stem cell-like memory cells within the CD4+ compartment were sorted using CD45RO/CCR7/CD25/CD127/CD95/CD27. Findings and limits, study-wide: Type 1 diabetes patients had fewer VDJ junction insertions and more deletions. Sequencing used cDNA, and cells with high TCR expression could therefore be over-represented.

The CDR3 runs 16 residues. CDR1 LNHNV and CDR2 YYDKDF come from the germline V gene (reference sequence). J was trimmed by 0 bases and V by 5 bases; bases with no gene match: 5. The sequenced template was cDNA made from the entire isolated RNA. Method: immunoSEQ multiplex PCR; TCRdb's copy keeps in-frame clones and lacks some. This sample has 850,000 to 900,000 clones, with roughly a sixth found just once. The gene calls are TRBV15 and TRBJ2-1; TRBD2 aligns across 9 bases. This clonotype was obtained from a young woman in good health. The specimen sequenced was naive CD4+ T cells from blood. CDR3 amino acids: CATSPTSGSSYNEQFF. The CDR3 DNA follows: TGTGCCACCAGCCCGACTAGCGGTAGCTCCTACAATGAGCAGTTCTTC.